These 8 T cell receptor beta chains originate from one sample sequenced in a study of cytomegalovirus exposure and HLA in healthy donors. With 60 Vbeta and 13 Jbeta primers, the PCR was carried out. Using immunoSEQ multiplex PCR, the repertoire was profiled, and TCRdb retains in-frame clones only, with some absent. The data show 210,000 or so clones, with about 84% seen just once and roughly 1.3% held by the top ten. Sample: PBMCs. These TCRs come from a human donor in good health.

The CDR3 here is CASSSSGGTDTQYF. DNA of the CDR3: TGTGCCAGCAGCTCGAGCGGGGGCACAGATACGCAGTATTTT. V and J are TRBV7-3 and TRBJ2-3, with 7 nucleotides matching TRBD2. The CDR3 loop spans 14 amino acids. J lost 1 base, V lost 4 bases, and 2 bases had no gene match. Germline lookup yields CDR1 SGHTA and CDR2 FQGTGA.

This clone came up once. V is TRBV5-1 and J is TRBJ2-2; D is unclear. Germline V CDR1 and CDR2: SGHRS, YFSETQ. This CDR3 is 14 amino acids long. V lost 4 bases, J lost 3 bases, and 10 bases lay in between. The CDR3 nucleotides read TGCGCCAGCAGCCCGCGAGGCGACACCGGGGAGCTGTTTTTT. Protein: CASSPRGDTGELFF.

The chain recombines TRBV4-3 with TRBJ2-1; 11 nucleotides line up with TRBD2. This CDR3 contains 14 residues. Germline CDR1 and CDR2: LGHNA and YSLEER. The V segment lost 5 bases and the J segment 8 bases; nucleotides outside the gene matches: 5. DNA for the CDR3: TGCGCCAGCAGCAACCTAGCGGGAGGCCATGAGCAGTTCTTC. It encodes CASSNLAGGHEQFF.

This clone was detected only a few times. The chain employs TRBV2 and TRBJ2-3; perhaps TRBD2 as D (6 bases). The CDR3 has 14 residues. From germline, CDR1 is SNHLY and CDR2 FYNNEI. The V end was cut by 5 bases, the J end by 0 bases, with 9 bases between. In DNA, the CDR3 is TGTGCCAGCAGTCGGGAGTCTAGCACAGATACGCAGTATTTT. It is translated as CASSRESSTDTQYF.

V usage is TRBV6-1 and J usage is TRBJ2-5; 11 bases are shared with TRBD2. The J segment lost 5 bases and the V segment lost 2 bases, leaving 10 bases of the junction unmatched. The germline V gene has CDR1 MNHNS and CDR2 SASEGT. This CDR3 is built from 17 residues. The CDR3 region has the DNA TGTGCCAGCAGTGAACGGAGCCTAGCGGGAGGTGGGGAGACCCAGTACTTC. This gives the protein CASSERSLAGGGETQYF.

The gene calls are TRBV6-4 and TRBJ2-1; 8 nucleotides align to TRBD2. V shed 5 bases, J shed 0 bases, and the junction held 3 bases outside the gene matches. From germline, CDR1 is MRHNA and CDR2 SNTAGT. The CDR3 loop spans 15 amino acids. The CDR3 reads CASSPSGSSYNEQFF. In nucleotides, the CDR3 is TGTGCCAGCAGTCCAAGCGGGAGCTCCTACAATGAGCAGTTCTTC.

Here the CDR3 DNA reads TGTGCCAGCGTGGGCCTTAATGAAAAACTGTTTTTT. It codes for CASVGLNEKLFF. The chain combines TRBV28 with TRBJ1-4; D remains unclear. The CDR3 sequence is 12 residues long. The germline gives CDR1 MDHEN, CDR2 SYDVKM. Between the trimmed V and J ends, which lost 8 bases and 4 bases, there was a span of 8 bases.

The chain has TRBV29-1 and TRBJ2-7; TRBD1 matches 10 bases. Germline trimming cut 6 bases from V and 4 bases from J; bases unmatched to any gene: 9. From germline, CDR1 is SQVTM and CDR2 ANQGSEA. This CDR3 is 14 amino acids long. The CDR3 sequence is CSVTGTGARYEQYF. CDR3 nucleotides: TGCAGCGTAACCGGGACAGGGGCTCGGTACGAGCAGTACTTC.